This T cell receptor (beta chain) came from a study of blood T cell repertoires in COVID-19. Authors' processing steps: Quantification of nucleated cells was approximated via reference gene primer amplification. The assay was immunoSEQ multiplex PCR, and TCRdb's table has in-frame clones only and misses some. V, J and clone size were drawn from that table, and D and trimming were deduced from the DNA. The sample records fewer than 80,000 clones, approximately 90% being singletons. Trimming took off 3 bases at V and 2 bases at J, with 10 bases between the two ends. The CDR3 runs to 14 residues. Germline V gene sequence: CDR1 LGHDT, CDR2 YNNKEL (reference sequence).

This chain connects TRBV3-1 (or the pseudogene TRBV3-2) to TRBJ1-2, with unresolved D. The receptor was isolated from a human donor in a cohort sampled during active COVID-19. The source material was peripheral blood. The CDR3 nucleotides read TGTGCCAGCAGCCACCGAGAGGGAAACTATGGCTACACCTTC. It encodes CASSHREGNYGYTF.